Following are 20 T cell receptor beta chains from one sample sequenced in a study of T-cell reconstitution after alpha-beta-depleted transplantation in children. As it was prepared, the TCRbeta library received unique molecular identifiers. TCRdb recomputed calls from the PCR reads with MiXCR, one row per CDR3 protein. The sample yields approximately 640,000 distinct CDR3 sequences, 16% seen once. The sequences come from PBMCs from the stem cell graft donor, collected from the stem cell graft. These receptors originate from a human donor who donated a stem cell graft to a child with acute myeloid leukemia.

This clonotype appeared many times. The chain links TRBV4-3 to TRBJ2-7; 10 nucleotides agree with TRBD1. Germline assignment: CDR1 LGHNA and CDR2 YSLEER. The CDR3 length is 16 residues. Trimming at V came to 0 bases and at J to 4 bases, leaving 6 bases not matched to a gene. CDR3: CASSQDTTGGSYEQYF. CDR3 nucleotides: TGCGCCAGCAGCCAAGATACGACAGGGGGCTCGTACGAGCAGTACTTC.

V is TRBV30 and J is TRBJ2-1; the match to TRBD1 covers 9 bases. Germline trimming cut 5 bases from V and 0 bases from J; bases unmatched to any gene: 2. The CDR3 totals 14 residues. CDR1 is GTSNPN, CDR2 SVGIG, per germline (reference sequence). CDR3 sequence: CAWSTGGSYNEQFF. CDR3 nucleotides: TGTGCCTGGTCGACAGGGGGCTCCTACAATGAGCAGTTCTTC.

The CDR3 here is CASSQVPTGGTYNEQFF. CDR3 DNA: TGTGCCAGCAGCCAAGTCCCCACAGGGGGAACCTACAATGAGCAGTTCTTC. This sequence joins TRBV3-1 and TRBJ2-1, with 8 positions matching TRBD1. The CDR3 covers 17 residues. V was pared by 1 base and J by 2 bases, with 7 bases of the junction left unmatched. Germline V gene lookup returns CDR1 LGHDT and CDR2 YNNKEL (reference sequence).

V is TRBV7-2 and J is TRBJ2-3; D is unresolved. Trimming took off 3 bases at V and 0 bases at J, with 13 bases between the two ends. Germline V gene data show CDR1 as SGHTA and CDR2 as FQGNSA. The CDR3 is 16 residues long. The DNA for the CDR3 is TGTGCCAGCAGCTTGCAGGCAGAAGCGAGCACAGATACGCAGTATTTT. This codes for CASSLQAEASTDTQYF.

The rearrangement links TRBV5-1 to TRBJ2-3; tentatively, D is TRBD1 or TRBD2 (5 bases each). Trimming shortened V by 1 base and J by 4 bases, and 13 bases separated the two germline ends. Germline V gene data show CDR1 as SGHRS and CDR2 as YFSETQ. The CDR3 runs 15 residues. The CDR3 reads CASSLSGEGADTQYF. DNA of the CDR3: TGCGCCAGCAGCTTGTCCGGGGAAGGGGCAGATACGCAGTATTTT.

This clonotype was observed many times. J is TRBJ1-5 and V is TRBV24-1; D possibly corresponds to TRBD1 (5 bases). The CDR3 has 13 residues. Germline CDR1 reads KGHDR; CDR2 reads SFDVKD. Trimming pared 5 bases from V and 5 bases from J, leaving 9 bases between. The CDR3 loop is CATSAGSDQPQHF. Written as DNA, the CDR3 is TGTGCCACCAGTGCAGGGTCCGATCAGCCCCAGCATTTT.

This clonotype turned up a few times. The CDR3 nucleotides are TGCGCCAGCAGCCAAGAAGGGGCAGATACGCAGTATTTT. Its translation is CASSQEGADTQYF. The chain carries TRBV4-3 and TRBJ2-3; possibly TRBD1 for D (5 bases). The CDR3 totals 13 residues. CDR1 LGHNA and CDR2 YSLEER come from the germline V gene. The V end was cut by 0 bases, the J end by 4 bases, with 5 bases between.

In this sample, this clonotype turned up a few times. For the CDR3, the DNA is TGTGCCAGCAGCGACCTCGGCTCTGGAAACACCATATATTTT. Translated, it gives CASSDLGSGNTIYF. This chain joins TRBV12-3 or TRBV12-4 and TRBJ1-3; D gene ambiguous. The CDR3 contains 14 residues. V dropped 6 bases and J dropped 0 bases, with 9 bases sitting between them.

This clonotype was counted at least ten times. The chain couples TRBV28 to TRBJ2-5, with 8 bases fitting TRBD2. Trimming took 7 bases from V and 9 from J; bases not matched to a gene: 10. The CDR3 sequence is 13 residues long. CDR1 is MDHEN and CDR2 is SYDVKM in the germline V gene. The CDR3 is CASKERGPLAQYF. DNA of the CDR3: TGTGCCAGCAAGGAGCGGGGGCCCCTGGCCCAGTACTTC. The full variable domain, rest sourced from reference TRBV28 and TRBJ2-5, is DVKVTQSSRYLVKRTGEKVFLECVQDMDHENMFWYRQDPGLGLRLIYFSYDVKMKEKGDIPEGYSVSREKKERFSLILESASTNQTSMYLCASKERGPLAQYFGPGTRLLVL.

This clonotype was found many times. This sequence joins TRBV12-3 or TRBV12-4 and TRBJ2-7; D remains ambiguous. V lost 3 bases and J 3 bases, leaving 9 bases between the germline ends. The CDR3 covers 13 residues. The DNA for the CDR3 is TGTGCCAGCAGTTTCTCGACAAACTACGAGCAGTACTTC. The encoded protein is CASSFSTNYEQYF.

The chain joins TRBV7-9 to TRBJ2-4; D perhaps matches TRBD2 (6 bases). CDR1 SEHNR and CDR2 FQNEAQ come from the germline V gene (reference sequence). The ends were cut back, 3 bases at V and 2 bases at J, with 17 bases in the middle. The CDR3 has 17 residues. CDR3 in amino acids: CASSFAGPRGPKNIQYF. Written as DNA, the CDR3 is TGTGCCAGCAGCTTTGCGGGACCACGAGGACCCAAAAACATTCAGTACTTC.

This clonotype was recorded many times. The V and J genes are TRBV7-9 and TRBJ2-1; D gene unclear. The CDR3 length is 13 residues. V lost 2 bases to trimming and J lost 8 bases, with 10 bases between them. Per germline, CDR1 SEHNR and CDR2 FQNEAQ (reference sequence). CDR3 residues: CASSLPATDEQFF. The CDR3 DNA is TGTGCCAGCAGCTTACCCGCGACGGATGAGCAGTTCTTC.

This clonotype was counted many times. The J gene is TRBJ2-3, the V gene TRBV5-1, with D possibly being TRBD2 (6 bases). CDR1 and CDR2 from the germline V gene are SGHRS and YFSETQ. V lost 0 bases and J lost 3, with 14 bases in between. This CDR3 has 16 residues. CDR3 in DNA: TGCGCCAGCAGCTTGGGGACCCAACTAGCTACAGATACGCAGTATTTT. It specifies CASSLGTQLATDTQYF.

For this clonotype: This may stem from a read error, because a much larger clone lies one nucleotide away. The gene calls are TRBV12-3 or TRBV12-4 and TRBJ1-2, with TRBD1 as a possible D gene (5 bases). This CDR3 comprises 14 residues. Trimming took 2 bases from V and 4 from J, leaving 11 bases between them. DNA of the CDR3: TGTGCCAGCAGTTTATCGACAGTGGGCTATGGCTACACCTTC. Residues: CASSLSTVGYGYTF.

The CDR3 DNA reads TGTGCCAGCAGCCCCCTTGCGACAGTTGGCACCGGGGAGCTGTTTTTT. Encoded protein: CASSPLATVGTGELFF. The chain recombines TRBV14 with TRBJ2-2, with D maybe TRBD1 (5 bases). Trimming left V 4 bases short and J 4 bases short, with 16 bases between. Germline CDR1 reads SGHDN; CDR2 reads FVKESK. The CDR3 has 16 amino acids. Filled out from reference TRBV14 and TRBJ2-2, the complete variable domain reads EAGVTQFPSHSVIEKGQTVTLRCDPISGHDNLYWYRRVMGKEIKFLLHFVKESKQDESGMPNNRFLAERTGGTYSTLKVQPAELEDSGVYFCASSPLATVGTGELFFGEGSRLTVL.

This clonotype has at least ten counts. This chain uses TRBV10-3 with TRBJ1-2; TRBD1 matches at 9 bases. Germline CDR1 and CDR2: ENHRY and SYGVKD. V shed 3 bases and J 0 bases; nucleotides not matched to a gene: 8. The CDR3 spans 17 residues. The CDR3 is CAISEGGQGPSNYGYTF. Here the CDR3 DNA reads TGTGCCATCAGTGAAGGGGGACAGGGTCCCTCTAACTATGGCTACACCTTC.

This clonotype has ten or more counts. This sequence joins TRBV7-2 and TRBJ2-7; possibly TRBD1 or TRBD2 for D (5 bases each). The CDR3 extends over 15 amino acids. V lost 2 bases to trimming and J lost 5 bases, with 16 bases between them. The germline CDR1 and CDR2 sequences are SGHTA and FQGNSA. The CDR3 nucleotides read TGTGCCAGCAGCTTAATGGGACCCCTATTCGACGAGCAGTACTTC. It yields the protein CASSLMGPLFDEQYF.

The CDR3: CASSQEGRPDRYGYTF. CDR3 sequence (DNA): TGCGCCAGCAGCCAAGAGGGAAGGCCGGATAGGTATGGCTACACCTTC. The chain combines TRBV4-3 with TRBJ1-2; no clear D. The CDR3 runs to 16 residues. Trimming shortened V by 0 bases and J by 5 bases, and 16 bases separated the two germline ends. Germline CDR1 is LGHNA and CDR2 is YSLEER.

This rearrangement joins TRBV28 to TRBJ1-2; possibly TRBD1 for D (5 bases). CDR3 size: 15 residues. The germline gives CDR1 MDHEN, CDR2 SYDVKM. V was trimmed by 6 bases and J by 5 bases, leaving 19 bases between them. CDR3 nucleotide sequence: TGTGCCAGCAGCTCACGGGGGACCCAGAGTTATGGCTACACCTTC. Its protein is CASSSRGTQSYGYTF.

This clonotype was found many times. V and J are TRBV12-3 or TRBV12-4 and TRBJ2-5; 10 bases match TRBD2. V lost 5 bases, J lost 5 bases, and 5 bases stayed unmatched. The CDR3 totals 14 residues. CDR3 region: CASSPGLASETQYF. Written as DNA, the CDR3 is TGTGCCAGCAGTCCGGGACTAGCGTCGGAGACCCAGTACTTC.